Detailed here is one TCR beta chain. The table came from immunoSEQ multiplex PCR; TCRdb's copy has only in-frame clones and leaves some out. The sample carries 180,000 or so clones, 91% recorded once. This entry is derived from a study of control samples from healthy donors and cancer patients. Unmatched junction bases numbered 2, after V lost 1 base and J lost 6 bases. Germline CDR1 LNHDA, CDR2 SQIVND (reference sequence). The CDR3 sequence is 15 residues long. The chain carries TRBV19 and TRBJ2-1; TRBD1 matches at 11 bases. The receptor was derived from a woman in her thirties in good health. The sequenced sample was blood. CDR3 DNA sequence: TGTGCCAGTAGTATAGCCGGGACAGGGGGCAATGAGCAGTTCTTC. It is translated as CASSIAGTGGNEQFF.